The T cell receptor (beta chain) described here comes from a study of blood T cell repertoires in COVID-19. Study-level information: There were acute and convalescent COVID-19 samples, and they came from the United States, Italy and Spain. Sources were T cells, B-cell-depleted T cells, or PBMCs; the material itself was cDNA or gDNA.

Measured with immunoSEQ multiplex PCR; TCRdb has only the in-frame clones, and not every one. The table has fewer than 120,000 clones, approximately 90% seen once; the top ten hold over 3%. The CDR3 is 16 amino acids. V shed 5 bases and J shed 2 bases, with 16 bases lying between them. Germline V CDR1 and CDR2: LNHDA, SQIVND (reference sequence). The V call is TRBV19, the J call TRBJ1-5; TRBD1 is a possible D gene (6 bases). The sample comprised peripheral blood. This TCR was sampled from a woman between 45 and 60 years old with acute or convalescent COVID-19. CDR3 nucleotide sequence: TGTGCCAGTAGTTGGGGGCCGGGTCGAGGCAATCAGCCCCAGCATTTT. Protein: CASSWGPGRGNQPQHF.